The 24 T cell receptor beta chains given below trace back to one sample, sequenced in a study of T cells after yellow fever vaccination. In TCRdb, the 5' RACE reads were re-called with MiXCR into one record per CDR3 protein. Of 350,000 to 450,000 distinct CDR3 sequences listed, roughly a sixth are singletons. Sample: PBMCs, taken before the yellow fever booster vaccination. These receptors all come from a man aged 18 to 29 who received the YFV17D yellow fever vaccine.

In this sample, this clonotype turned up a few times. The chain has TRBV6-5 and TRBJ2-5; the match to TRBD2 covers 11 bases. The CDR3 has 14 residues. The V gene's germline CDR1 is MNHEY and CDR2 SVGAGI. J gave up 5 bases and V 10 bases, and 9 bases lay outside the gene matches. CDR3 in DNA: TGTGCCACCCGACTAGCGGGGAGTGAGGAGACCCAGTACTTC. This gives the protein CATRLAGSEETQYF.

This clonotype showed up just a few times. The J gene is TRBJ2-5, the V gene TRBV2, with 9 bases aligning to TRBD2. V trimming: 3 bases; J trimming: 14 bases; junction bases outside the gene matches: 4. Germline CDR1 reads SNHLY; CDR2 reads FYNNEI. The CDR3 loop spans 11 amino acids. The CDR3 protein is CASSETGTSYF. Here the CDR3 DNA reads TGTGCCAGCAGTGAGACCGGGACTAGCTACTTC.

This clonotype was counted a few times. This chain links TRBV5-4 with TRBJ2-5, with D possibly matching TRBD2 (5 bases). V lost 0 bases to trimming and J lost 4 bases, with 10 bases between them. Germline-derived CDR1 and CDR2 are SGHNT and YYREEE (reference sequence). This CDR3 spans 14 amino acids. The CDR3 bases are TGTGCCAGCAGCTTGGAGGGCACTAGAGAGACCCAGTACTTC. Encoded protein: CASSLEGTRETQYF. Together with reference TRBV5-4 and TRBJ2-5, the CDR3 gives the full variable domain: ETGVTQSPTHLIKTRGQQVTLRCSSQSGHNTVSWYQQALGQGPQFIFQYYREEENGRGNFPPRFSGLQFPNYSSELNVNALELDDSALYLCASSLEGTRETQYFGPGTRLLVL.

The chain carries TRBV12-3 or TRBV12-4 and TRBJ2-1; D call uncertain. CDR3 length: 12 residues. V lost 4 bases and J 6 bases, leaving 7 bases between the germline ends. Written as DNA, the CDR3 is TGTGCCAGCAGTTCCCTCGGCAATGAGCAGTTCTTC. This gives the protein CASSSLGNEQFF.

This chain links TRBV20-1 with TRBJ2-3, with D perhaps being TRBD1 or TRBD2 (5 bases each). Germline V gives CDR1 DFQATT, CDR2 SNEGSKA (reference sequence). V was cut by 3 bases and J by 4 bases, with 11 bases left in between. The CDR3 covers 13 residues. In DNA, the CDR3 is TGCAGTGCTAGGGGGGTACGTCCAGATACGCAGTATTTT. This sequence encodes CSARGVRPDTQYF.

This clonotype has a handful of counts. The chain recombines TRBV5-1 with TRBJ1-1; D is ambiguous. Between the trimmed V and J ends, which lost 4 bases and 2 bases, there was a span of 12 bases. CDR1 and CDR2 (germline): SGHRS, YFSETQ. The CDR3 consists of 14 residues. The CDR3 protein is CASSLYGVNTEAFF. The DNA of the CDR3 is TGCGCCAGCAGCCTATACGGGGTAAACACTGAAGCTTTCTTT.

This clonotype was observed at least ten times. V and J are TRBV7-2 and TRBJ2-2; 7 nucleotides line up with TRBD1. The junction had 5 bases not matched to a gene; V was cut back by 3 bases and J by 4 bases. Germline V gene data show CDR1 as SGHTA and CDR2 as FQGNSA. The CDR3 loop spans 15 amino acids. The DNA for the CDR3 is TGTGCCAGCAGCTTCCGGACAGGCGTCACCGGGGAGCTGTTTTTT. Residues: CASSFRTGVTGELFF.

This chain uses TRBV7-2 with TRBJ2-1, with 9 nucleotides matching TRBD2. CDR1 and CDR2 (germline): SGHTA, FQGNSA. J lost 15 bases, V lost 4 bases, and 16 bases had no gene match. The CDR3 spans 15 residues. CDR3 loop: CASSSQRGLAGSPFF. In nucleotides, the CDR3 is TGTGCCAGCAGCTCACAAAGGGGGCTAGCGGGGTCCCCGTTCTTC.

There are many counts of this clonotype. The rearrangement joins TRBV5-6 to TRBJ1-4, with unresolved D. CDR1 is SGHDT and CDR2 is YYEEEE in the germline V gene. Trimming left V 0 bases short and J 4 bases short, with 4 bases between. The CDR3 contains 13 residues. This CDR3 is CASSLGDNEKLFF. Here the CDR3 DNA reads TGTGCCAGCAGCTTGGGGGATAATGAAAAACTGTTTTTT.

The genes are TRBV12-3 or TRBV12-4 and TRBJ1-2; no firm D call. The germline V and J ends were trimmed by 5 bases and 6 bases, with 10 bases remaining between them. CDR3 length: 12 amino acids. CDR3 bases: TGTGCCAGCAGTGACTATGGGGATGGCTACACCTTC. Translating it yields CASSDYGDGYTF.

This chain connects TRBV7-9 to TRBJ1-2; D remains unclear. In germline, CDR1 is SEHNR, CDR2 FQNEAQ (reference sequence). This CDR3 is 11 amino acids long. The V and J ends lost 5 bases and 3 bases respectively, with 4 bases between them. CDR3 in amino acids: CASSAYYGYTF. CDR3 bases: TGTGCCAGCAGCGCCTACTATGGCTACACCTTC.

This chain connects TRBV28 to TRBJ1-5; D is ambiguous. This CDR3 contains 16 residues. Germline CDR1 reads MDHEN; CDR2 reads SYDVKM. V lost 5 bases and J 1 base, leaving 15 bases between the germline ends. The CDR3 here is CASSLLLWRSNQPQHF. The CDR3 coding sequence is TGTGCCAGCAGTCTACTACTATGGAGGAGCAATCAGCCCCAGCATTTT. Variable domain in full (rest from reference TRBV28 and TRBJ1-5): DVKVTQSSRYLVKRTGEKVFLECVQDMDHENMFWYRQDPGLGLRLIYFSYDVKMKEKGDIPEGYSVSREKKERFSLILESASTNQTSMYLCASSLLLWRSNQPQHFGDGTRLSIL.

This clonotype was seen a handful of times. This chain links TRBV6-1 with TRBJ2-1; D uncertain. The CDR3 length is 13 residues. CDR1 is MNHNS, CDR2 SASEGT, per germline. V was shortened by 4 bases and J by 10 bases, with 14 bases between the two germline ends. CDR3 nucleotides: TGTGCCAGCAGTGTATCCTCGAGTTGGGAGCAGTTCTTC. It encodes CASSVSSSWEQFF.

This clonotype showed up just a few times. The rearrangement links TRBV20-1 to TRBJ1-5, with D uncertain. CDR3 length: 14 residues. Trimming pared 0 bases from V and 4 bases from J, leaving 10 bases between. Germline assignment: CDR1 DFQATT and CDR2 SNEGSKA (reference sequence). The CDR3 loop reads CSAREGFRNQPQHF. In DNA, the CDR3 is TGCAGTGCTAGAGAGGGGTTTAGAAATCAGCCCCAGCATTTT.

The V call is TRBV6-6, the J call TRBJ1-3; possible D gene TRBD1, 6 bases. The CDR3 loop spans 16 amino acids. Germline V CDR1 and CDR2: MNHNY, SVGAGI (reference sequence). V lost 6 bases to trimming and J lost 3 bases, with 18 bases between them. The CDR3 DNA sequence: TGTGCCAGCAGCTCAGACAGGCTAGGGATTGGAAACACCATATATTTT. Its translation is CASSSDRLGIGNTIYF.

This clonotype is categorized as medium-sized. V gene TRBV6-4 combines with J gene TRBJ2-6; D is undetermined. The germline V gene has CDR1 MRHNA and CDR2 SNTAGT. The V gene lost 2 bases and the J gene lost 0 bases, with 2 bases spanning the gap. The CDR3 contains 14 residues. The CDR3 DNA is TGTGCCAGCAGTGACAACTCTGGGGCCAACGTCCTGACTTTC. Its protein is CASSDNSGANVLTF.

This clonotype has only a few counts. The CDR3 coding sequence is TGTGCCAGCAGCCAAGATTATCTAGGGAACTATGGCTACACCTTC. It codes for CASSQDYLGNYGYTF. The chain has TRBV4-2 and TRBJ1-2, with D unresolved. This CDR3 contains 15 residues. Trimming removed 0 bases at V and 2 bases at J, with 10 bases between. Germline V gene data show CDR1 as LGHNA and CDR2 as YNFKEQ.

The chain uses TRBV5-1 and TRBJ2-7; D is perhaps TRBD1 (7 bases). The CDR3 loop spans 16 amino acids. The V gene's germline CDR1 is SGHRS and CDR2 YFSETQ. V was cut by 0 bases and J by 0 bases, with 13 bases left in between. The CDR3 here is CASSLGQGGGSYEQYF. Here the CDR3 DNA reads TGCGCCAGCAGCTTGGGACAGGGAGGTGGCTCCTACGAGCAGTACTTC. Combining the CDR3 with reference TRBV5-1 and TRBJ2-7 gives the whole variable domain KAGVTQTPRYLIKTRGQQVTLSCSPISGHRSVSWYQQTPGQGLQFLFEYFSETQRNKGNFPGRFSGRQFSNSRSEMNVSTLELGDSALYLCASSLGQGGGSYEQYFGPGTRLTVT.

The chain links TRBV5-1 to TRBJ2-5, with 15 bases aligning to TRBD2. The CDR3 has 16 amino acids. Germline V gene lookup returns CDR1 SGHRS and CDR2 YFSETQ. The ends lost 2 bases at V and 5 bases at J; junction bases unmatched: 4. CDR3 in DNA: TGCGCCAGCAGCTTCGGACTAGCGGGGGGGTCGGAGACCCAGTACTTC. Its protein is CASSFGLAGGSETQYF.

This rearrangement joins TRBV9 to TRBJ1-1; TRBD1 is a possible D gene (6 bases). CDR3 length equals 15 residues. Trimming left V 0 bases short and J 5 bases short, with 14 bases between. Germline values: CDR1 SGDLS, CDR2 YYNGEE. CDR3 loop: CASSVAGHLPTEAFF. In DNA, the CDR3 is TGTGCCAGCAGCGTAGCGGGACACCTACCAACTGAAGCTTTCTTT.

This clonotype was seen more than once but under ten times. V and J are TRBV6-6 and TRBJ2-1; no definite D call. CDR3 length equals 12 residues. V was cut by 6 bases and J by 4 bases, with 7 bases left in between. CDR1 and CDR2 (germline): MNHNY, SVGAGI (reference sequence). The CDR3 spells CASSSPYNEQFF. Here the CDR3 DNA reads TGTGCCAGCAGCAGCCCATACAATGAGCAGTTCTTC.

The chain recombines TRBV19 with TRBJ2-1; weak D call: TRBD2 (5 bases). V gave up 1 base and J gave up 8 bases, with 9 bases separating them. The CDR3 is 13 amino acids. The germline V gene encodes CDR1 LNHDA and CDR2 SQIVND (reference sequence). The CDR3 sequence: CASSIGSEDEQFF. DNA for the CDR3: TGTGCCAGTAGTATAGGGTCGGAGGATGAGCAGTTCTTC.

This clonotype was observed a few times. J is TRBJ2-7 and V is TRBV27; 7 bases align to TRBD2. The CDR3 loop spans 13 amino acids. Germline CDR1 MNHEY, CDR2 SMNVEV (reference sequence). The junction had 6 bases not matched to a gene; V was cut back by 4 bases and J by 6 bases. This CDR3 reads CASSSSGEFEQYF. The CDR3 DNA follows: TGTGCCAGCAGTTCCAGCGGGGAATTCGAGCAGTACTTC.

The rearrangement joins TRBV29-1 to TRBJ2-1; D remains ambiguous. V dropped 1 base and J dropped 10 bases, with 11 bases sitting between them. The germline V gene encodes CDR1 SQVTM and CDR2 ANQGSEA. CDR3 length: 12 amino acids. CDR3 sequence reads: CSVEVQTDEQFF. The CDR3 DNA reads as TGCAGCGTTGAAGTCCAGACGGACGAGCAGTTCTTC.